These 17 T cell receptor beta chains originate from one sample sequenced in a study of blood T cells in healthy people across ages. The authors ran a second PCR of roughly 6 to 12 cycles using a sample-barcoded 5' primer and a J-beta primer mix. TCRdb re-analysed the 5' RACE reads in MiXCR, keeping a single row per CDR3 protein. The sample yields around 1.5 million distinct CDR3 sequences, roughly 40% seen once. Material: blood. The receptors stem from a woman under 30 in good health.

A remark on this clonotype: An end of the junction differs from the germline gene, which may be a read error. The rearrangement links TRBV11-1 to TRBJ1-1, with D unresolved. The CDR3 loop spans 13 amino acids. Germline V gives CDR1 SGHAT, CDR2 FQDESV (reference sequence). The CDR3 reads CASGFTEVAEAFF. The CDR3 bases are TGTGCCAGCGGCTTCACAGAGGTCGCTGAAGCTTTCTTT.

This clonotype was recorded a few times. The J gene is TRBJ1-1, the V gene TRBV20-1; TRBD1 might be the D (6 bases). CDR3 length equals 14 residues. Between the trimmed V and J ends, which lost 2 bases and 1 base, there was a span of 11 bases. Germline V CDR1 and CDR2: DFQATT, SNEGSKA (reference sequence). This chain's CDR3 is CSARPLDRNTEAFF. As DNA, the CDR3 is TGCAGTGCTAGACCCTTGGACAGGAACACTGAAGCTTTCTTT.

This clonotype was detected a few times. This chain connects TRBV14 to TRBJ2-7; possibly TRBD1 or TRBD2 for D (5 bases each). Trimming cost V 0 bases and J 2 bases, with 17 bases left between them. Looked up from germline, CDR1 is SGHDN and CDR2 is FVKESK. This CDR3 is 17 amino acids long. The CDR3 DNA follows: TGTGCCAGCAGCCAAGAGCGGGTCTCGAGACAGACCTACGAGCAGTACTTC. Its protein product is CASSQERVSRQTYEQYF.

As concerns this clonotype: At one end the junction does not follow the germline gene, possibly because of a read error. The chain carries TRBV4-2 and TRBJ2-1; no clear D gene. The closer fit of TRBJ2-7 to the DNA end suggests the J call may be wrong. CDR3 size: 15 residues. Germline V lookup: CDR1 LGHNA, CDR2 YNFKEQ. CDR3 amino acids: CAGSQGESSYNEQYF. The CDR3 nucleotides are TGTGCCGGCAGCCAAGGAGAGAGCTCCTACAATGAGCAGTACTTC.

This clonotype was seen a few times. J is TRBJ1-6 and V is TRBV15; D gene uncertain. The CDR3 extends over 14 amino acids. V shed 5 bases and J shed 3 bases, with 8 bases lying between them. Germline V lookup: CDR1 LNHNV, CDR2 YYDKDF (reference sequence). CDR3 protein: CATSPPGYNSPLHF. CDR3 DNA: TGTGCCACCAGCCCCCCGGGCTATAATTCACCCCTCCACTTT.

The V and J genes are TRBV5-1 and TRBJ2-2; 11 bases agree with TRBD2. The CDR3 extends over 16 amino acids. CDR1 and CDR2 from the germline V gene are SGHRS and YFSETQ. V dropped 3 bases and J dropped 2; count of bases not matched to a gene: 3. In DNA, the CDR3 is TGCGCCAGCAGCTCCGGGACTAGCGGTAACACCGGGGAGCTGTTTTTT. Translated, it gives CASSSGTSGNTGELFF.

The chain uses TRBV2 and TRBJ1-2; D may be TRBD1 (6 bases). V dropped 4 bases and J dropped 6 bases, with 12 bases sitting between them. Per the germline V gene, CDR1 is SNHLY and CDR2 is FYNNEI. The CDR3 has 13 residues. The CDR3 nucleotides read TGTGCCAGCAGTGTACAGGGACTGGATGGCTACACCTTC. Translated, it gives CASSVQGLDGYTF.

This clonotype occurred a few times. The V gene is TRBV6-6, the J gene TRBJ2-1; D is uncertain. The CDR3 extends over 12 amino acids. Trimming left V 4 bases short and J 6 bases short, with 7 bases between. The germline V gene has CDR1 MNHNY and CDR2 SVGAGI (reference sequence). As DNA, the CDR3 is TGTGCCAGCAGTTCGACCGTCAATGAGCAGTTCTTC. It codes for CASSSTVNEQFF.

This clonotype has just a few counts. The chain recombines TRBV6-6 with TRBJ2-3; 8 nucleotides match TRBD1. Germline assignment: CDR1 MNHNY and CDR2 SVGAGI (reference sequence). The CDR3 spans 16 residues. V trimming: 5 bases; J trimming: 4 bases; junction bases outside the gene matches: 11. The DNA for the CDR3 is TGTGCCAGCAGTCCCTCCGGACAGGGTAGCCCAGATACGCAGTATTTT. Translation gives CASSPSGQGSPDTQYF.

This rearrangement joins TRBV14 to TRBJ2-7, with D possibly called TRBD1 or TRBD2 (5 bases each). V lost 2 bases to trimming and J lost 3 bases, with 14 bases between them. CDR1 is SGHDN, CDR2 FVKESK, per germline. The CDR3 contains 15 residues. CDR3 sequence reads: CASSQRPGPLYEQYF. CDR3 nucleotide sequence: TGTGCCAGCAGCCAACGCCCGGGGCCTCTCTACGAGCAGTACTTC.

The V and J genes are TRBV9 and TRBJ2-1; D perhaps matches TRBD1 (5 bases). The germline V gene has CDR1 SGDLS and CDR2 YYNGEE. With 3 bases removed from V and 2 bases from J, the gap between germline ends came to 15 bases. The CDR3 length is 16 residues. This chain's CDR3 is CASSAASRATYNEQFF. The CDR3 nucleotides are TGTGCCAGCAGCGCGGCCTCCAGGGCTACCTACAATGAGCAGTTCTTC.

This chain uses TRBV27 with TRBJ2-1, with TRBD2 matching over 13 bases. The V gene end was trimmed by 5 bases and the J gene end by 0 bases; junction bases not matched to a gene: 4. The germline V gene has CDR1 MNHEY and CDR2 SMNVEV (reference sequence). This CDR3 comprises 17 residues. For the CDR3, the DNA is TGTGCCAGCAGTATACGGACTAGCGGGAGCTCCTACAATGAGCAGTTCTTC. This codes for CASSIRTSGSSYNEQFF.

This clonotype was detected only a few times. The DNA of the CDR3 is TGCGCCAGCAGCCTTCAGGGCCACACCGGGGAGCTGTTTTTT. Encoded protein: CASSLQGHTGELFF. V usage is TRBV4-1 and J usage is TRBJ2-2; TRBD1 might be the D (5 bases). Germline CDR1 is MGHRA and CDR2 is YSYEKL. Trimming pared 4 bases from V and 3 bases from J, leaving 9 bases between. The CDR3 totals 14 residues.

This clonotype was counted only a few times. The rearrangement links TRBV29-1 to TRBJ2-5, with 8 bases matching TRBD2. Germline-derived CDR1 and CDR2 are SQVTM and ANQGSEA. Trimming at V came to 5 bases and at J to 11 bases, leaving 19 bases not matched to a gene. The CDR3 has 15 residues. The CDR3 sequence is CSVTDSGTAYNEQYF. The CDR3 DNA reads TGCAGCGTTACCGATAGCGGGACTGCTTACAATGAGCAGTACTTC. The entire variable domain, with the rest obtained from reference TRBV29-1 and TRBJ2-5, is as follows: SAVISQKPSRDICQRGTSLTIQCQVDSQVTMMFWYRQQPGQSLTLIATANQGSEATYESGFVIDKFPISRPNLTFSTLTVSNMSPEDSSIYLCSVTDSGTAYNEQYFGPGTRLLVL.

The table lists this clonotype with many counts. This chain joins TRBV20-1 and TRBJ2-1; 10 bases are a match to TRBD2. Germline V gives CDR1 DFQATT, CDR2 SNEGSKA (reference sequence). The CDR3 runs 13 residues. The V and J ends lost 3 bases and 9 bases, in that order; junction bases with no gene match: 5. The chain's CDR3 is CSARSLAGFEQFF. The DNA of the CDR3 is TGCAGTGCTAGGTCACTAGCGGGGTTTGAGCAGTTCTTC.

For this clonotype: This may stem from a read error, because a much larger clone lies one nucleotide away. The chain couples TRBV4-3 to TRBJ2-2; D is unresolved. The CDR3 sequence is 15 residues long. Trimming took off 2 bases at V and 2 bases at J, with 9 bases between the two ends. CDR1 and CDR2 (germline): LGHNA, YSLEER. The CDR3 nucleotides read TGCGCCAGCAGCCAAAAGGACGGTAACACCGGGGAGCTGTTTTTT. Translation gives CASSQKDGNTGELFF.

This clonotype was counted between two and nine times. This sequence joins TRBV29-1 and TRBJ1-2; possibly TRBD1 for D (5 bases). With 4 bases removed from V and 7 bases from J, the gap between germline ends came to 13 bases. Looked up from germline, CDR1 is SQVTM and CDR2 is ANQGSEA. The CDR3 runs 12 residues. CDR3 sequence reads: CSVGIGESGYTF. The CDR3 DNA sequence: TGCAGCGTTGGTATAGGGGAAAGTGGCTACACCTTC.